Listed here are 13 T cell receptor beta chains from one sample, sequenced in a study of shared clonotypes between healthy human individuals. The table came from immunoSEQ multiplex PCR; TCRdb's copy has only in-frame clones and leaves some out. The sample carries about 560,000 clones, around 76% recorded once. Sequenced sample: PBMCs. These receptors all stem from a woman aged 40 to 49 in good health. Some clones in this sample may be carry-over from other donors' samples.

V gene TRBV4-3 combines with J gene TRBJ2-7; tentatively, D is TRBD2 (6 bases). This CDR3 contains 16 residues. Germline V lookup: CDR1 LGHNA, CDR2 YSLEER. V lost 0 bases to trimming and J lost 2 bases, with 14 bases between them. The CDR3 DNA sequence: TGCGCCAGCAGCCAAGATGTCCTAGCGCCTACCTACGAGCAGTACTTC. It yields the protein CASSQDVLAPTYEQYF.

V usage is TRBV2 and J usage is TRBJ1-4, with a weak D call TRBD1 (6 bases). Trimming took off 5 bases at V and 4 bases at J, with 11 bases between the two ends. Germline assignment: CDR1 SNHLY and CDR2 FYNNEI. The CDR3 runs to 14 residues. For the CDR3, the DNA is TGTGCCAGCAGTCTCGACAGGATTAATGAAAAACTGTTTTTT. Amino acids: CASSLDRINEKLFF.

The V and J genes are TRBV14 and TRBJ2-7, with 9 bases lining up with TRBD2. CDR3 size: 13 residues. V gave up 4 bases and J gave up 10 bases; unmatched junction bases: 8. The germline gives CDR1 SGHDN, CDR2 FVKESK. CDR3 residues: CASSPASGTHQYF. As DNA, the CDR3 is TGTGCCAGCAGCCCGGCTAGCGGGACTCATCAGTACTTC.

In nucleotides, the CDR3 is TGCGCCAGCAGTGAGTCGATCGGGACAGGTTCCAATGAGCAGTTCTTC. Translating gives CASSESIGTGSNEQFF. The chain has TRBV10-1 and TRBJ2-1; TRBD1 agrees at 8 bases. Trimming took 0 bases from V and 6 from J; bases not matched to a gene: 7. There are 16 residues in the CDR3. Germline CDR1 reads WNHNN; CDR2 reads SYGVQD (reference sequence).

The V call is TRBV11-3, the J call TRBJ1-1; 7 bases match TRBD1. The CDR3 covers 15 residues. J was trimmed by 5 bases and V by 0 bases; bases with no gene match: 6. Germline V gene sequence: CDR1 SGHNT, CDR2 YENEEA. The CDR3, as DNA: TGTGCCAGCAGCTTAGAGGGAGGGGGCAGGACTGAAGCTTTCTTT. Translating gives CASSLEGGGRTEAFF.

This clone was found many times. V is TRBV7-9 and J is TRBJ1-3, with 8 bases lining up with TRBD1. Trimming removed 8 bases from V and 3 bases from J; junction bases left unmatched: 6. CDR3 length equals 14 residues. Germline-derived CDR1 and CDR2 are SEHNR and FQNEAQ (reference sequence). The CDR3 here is CASRGTGYGNTIYF. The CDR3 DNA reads TGTGCCAGCCGGGGGACAGGCTATGGAAACACCATATATTTT.

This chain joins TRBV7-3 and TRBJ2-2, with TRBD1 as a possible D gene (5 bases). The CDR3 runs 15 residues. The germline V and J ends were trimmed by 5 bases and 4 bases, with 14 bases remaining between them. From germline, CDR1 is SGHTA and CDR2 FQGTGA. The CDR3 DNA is TGTGCCAGCAGCCCAGGGATGAGAGGCACCGGGGAGCTGTTTTTT. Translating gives CASSPGMRGTGELFF.

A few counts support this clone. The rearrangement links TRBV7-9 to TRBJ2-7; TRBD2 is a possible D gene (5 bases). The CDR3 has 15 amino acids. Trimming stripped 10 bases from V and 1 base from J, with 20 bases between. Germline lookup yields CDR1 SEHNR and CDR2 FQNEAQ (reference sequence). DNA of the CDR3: TGTGCCACCTCAGGACCGGCACGGGGATCCTACGAGCAGTACTTC. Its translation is CATSGPARGSYEQYF. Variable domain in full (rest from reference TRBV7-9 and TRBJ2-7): DTGVSQNPRHKITKRGQNVTFRCDPISEHNRLYWYRQTLGQGPEFLTYFQNEAQLEKSRLLSDRFSAERPKGSFSTLEIQRTEQGDSAMYLCATSGPARGSYEQYFGPGTRLTVT.

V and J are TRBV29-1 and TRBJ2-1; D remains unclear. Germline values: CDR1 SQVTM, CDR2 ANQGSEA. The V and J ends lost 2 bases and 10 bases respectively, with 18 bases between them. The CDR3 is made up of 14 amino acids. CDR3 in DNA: TGCAGCGTTGAATTTACGGCTCCATGGCAGGAGCAGTTCTTC. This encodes CSVEFTAPWQEQFF.

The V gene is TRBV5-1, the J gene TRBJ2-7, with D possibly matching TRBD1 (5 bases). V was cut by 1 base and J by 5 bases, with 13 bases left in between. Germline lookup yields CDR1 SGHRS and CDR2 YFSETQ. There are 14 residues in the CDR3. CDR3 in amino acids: CASSLLQGGNEQYF. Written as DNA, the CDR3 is TGCGCCAGCAGCTTGTTGCAGGGTGGAAACGAGCAGTACTTC.

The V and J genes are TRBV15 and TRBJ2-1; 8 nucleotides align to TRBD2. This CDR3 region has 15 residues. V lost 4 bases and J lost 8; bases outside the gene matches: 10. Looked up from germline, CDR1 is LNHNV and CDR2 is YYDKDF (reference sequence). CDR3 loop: CATSTFGGLGYEQFF. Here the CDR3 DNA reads TGTGCCACCAGCACCTTCGGGGGACTAGGGTATGAGCAGTTCTTC.

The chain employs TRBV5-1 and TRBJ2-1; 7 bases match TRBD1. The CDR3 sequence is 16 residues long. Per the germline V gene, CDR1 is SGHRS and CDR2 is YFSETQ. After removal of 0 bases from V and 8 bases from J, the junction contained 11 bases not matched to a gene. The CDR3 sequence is CASSLVWTDRWDEQFF. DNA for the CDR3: TGCGCCAGCAGCTTGGTTTGGACGGACAGGTGGGATGAGCAGTTCTTC.

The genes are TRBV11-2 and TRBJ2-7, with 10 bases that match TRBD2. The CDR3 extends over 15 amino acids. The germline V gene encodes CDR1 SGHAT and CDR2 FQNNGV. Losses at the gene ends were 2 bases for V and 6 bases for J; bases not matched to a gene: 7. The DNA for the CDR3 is TGTGCCAGCAGCTTAACCCTAGCGGGAGTTCTCGAGCAGTACTTC. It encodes CASSLTLAGVLEQYF. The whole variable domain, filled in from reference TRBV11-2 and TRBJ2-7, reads EAGVAQSPRYKIIEKRQSVAFWCNPISGHATLYWYQQILGQGPKLLIQFQNNGVVDDSQLPKDRFSAERLKGVDSTLKIQPAKLEDSAVYLCASSLTLAGVLEQYFGPGTRLTVT.